The 11 T cell receptor beta chains in this list originate from one sample, sequenced in a study of T cell responses to AZD1222 COVID-19 vaccine. The data were produced by immunoSEQ multiplex PCR, yet TCRdb's version contains in-frame clones alone and is incomplete. The sample holds about 170,000 clones, more than 80% seen once. Sample: peripheral blood, taken on day 0 of AZD1222 vaccination. These receptors originate from an adult in good health.

The rearrangement joins TRBV2 to TRBJ2-3; TRBD2 agrees at 15 bases. V trimming: 1 base; J trimming: 0 bases; junction bases outside the gene matches: 2. Germline V gives CDR1 SNHLY, CDR2 FYNNEI. The CDR3 loop spans 18 amino acids. CDR3 in DNA: TGTGCCAGCAGTGAAGGGACTAGCGGGGGGGCCAGCACAGATACGCAGTATTTT. It specifies CASSEGTSGGASTDTQYF.

V and J are TRBV20-1 and TRBJ2-1; D ambiguous. Trimming removed 6 bases from V and 7 bases from J, with 10 bases in between. Germline-derived CDR1 and CDR2 are DFQATT and SNEGSKA (reference sequence). CDR3 length: 11 amino acids. CDR3: CSAVTLNEQFF. The CDR3 DNA reads as TGCAGTGCCGTGACCTTGAATGAGCAGTTCTTC.

J is TRBJ1-5 and V is TRBV7-8; D is unclear. Germline V lookup: CDR1 SGHVS, CDR2 FQNEAQ. The V gene lost 0 bases and the J gene lost 0 bases, with 9 bases spanning the gap. CDR3 length: 16 amino acids. The CDR3 bases are TGTGCCAGCAGCTTAGCGATGAGGGCTAGCAATCAGCCCCAGCATTTT. It encodes CASSLAMRASNQPQHF.

In this sample, this clone turned up once. V is TRBV10-3 and J is TRBJ2-1; 7 bases are a match to TRBD2. Germline CDR1 reads ENHRY; CDR2 reads SYGVKD. The CDR3 is 11 residues long. Germline trimming cut 11 bases from V and 10 bases from J; bases unmatched to any gene: 8. DNA of the CDR3: TGTGCCGGGGGGACTAAGGAAGAGCAGTTCTTC. Protein sequence: CAGGTKEEQFF.

The chain's CDR3 is CSASPIYEQYF. The CDR3 DNA sequence: TGCAGTGCTAGCCCAATATACGAGCAGTACTTC. The chain employs TRBV20-1 and TRBJ2-7; D gene unclear. The V gene lost 3 bases and the J gene lost 4 bases, with 7 bases spanning the gap. This CDR3 spans 11 amino acids. Per the germline V gene, CDR1 is DFQATT and CDR2 is SNEGSKA (reference sequence).

This clone was found a few times. J is TRBJ1-1 and V is TRBV19, with TRBD1 matching 7 bases. Trimming removed 5 bases from V and 0 bases from J; junction bases left unmatched: 3. The length of the CDR3 is 14 residues. CDR1 and CDR2 (germline): LNHDA, SQIVND (reference sequence). CDR3 sequence (DNA): TGTGCCAGTAGTTCTACAGGGGTGAACACTGAAGCTTTCTTT. Translation gives CASSSTGVNTEAFF.

This clone was detected only once. The V call is TRBV10-3, the J call TRBJ2-2; 8 bases are a match to TRBD1. CDR3 length equals 15 residues. Trimming took 8 bases from V and 2 from J; bases not matched to a gene: 7. Germline V gene lookup returns CDR1 ENHRY and CDR2 SYGVKD. CDR3 sequence: CAIRAGTGNTGELFF. For the CDR3, the DNA is TGTGCCATCCGGGCCGGGACAGGAAACACCGGGGAGCTGTTTTTT.

The CDR3 spells CASSVEGFYGYTF. The CDR3 DNA is TGTGCCAGCAGCGTAGAGGGCTTCTATGGCTACACCTTC. The rearrangement links TRBV9 to TRBJ1-2; D ambiguous. This CDR3 has 13 amino acids. Trimming shortened V by 0 bases and J by 4 bases, and 7 bases separated the two germline ends. Germline CDR1 reads SGDLS; CDR2 reads YYNGEE.

This clone is a singleton in its sample. The V gene is TRBV3-1 (or the pseudogene TRBV3-2), the J gene TRBJ2-3; D call uncertain. Germline V lookup: CDR1 LGHDT, CDR2 YNNKEL (reference sequence). Trimming stripped 2 bases from V and 5 bases from J, with 14 bases between. This CDR3 has 15 amino acids. The CDR3 here is CASSQFLLAGDTQYF. As DNA, the CDR3 is TGTGCCAGCAGCCAATTCCTCCTGGCTGGAGATACGCAGTATTTT.

The CDR3 reads CASSAQGSDYEQYF. CDR3 DNA: TGTGCCAGCAGCGCTCAGGGCAGTGACTACGAGCAGTACTTC. The rearrangement links TRBV9 to TRBJ2-7; TRBD1 is a possible D gene (5 bases). The CDR3 consists of 14 residues. CDR1 SGDLS and CDR2 YYNGEE come from the germline V gene. The germline V and J ends were trimmed by 3 bases and 3 bases, with 13 bases remaining between them.

The gene calls are TRBV19 and TRBJ1-5; 10 bases match TRBD1. With V trimmed by 2 bases and J by 2 bases, 6 bases remained unmatched. The V gene's germline CDR1 is LNHDA and CDR2 SQIVND (reference sequence). This CDR3 has 17 residues. The CDR3 reads CASSIRTGGRRNQPQHF. Written as DNA, the CDR3 is TGTGCCAGTAGTATAAGGACAGGGGGAAGACGCAATCAGCCCCAGCATTTT. The full variable domain, in which reference TRBV19 and TRBJ1-5 provide the parts outside the CDR3, is DGGITQSPKYLFRKEGQNVTLSCEQNLNHDAMYWYRQDPGQGLRLIYYSQIVNDFQKGDIAEGYSVSREKKESFPLTVTSAQKNPTAFYLCASSIRTGGRRNQPQHFGDGTRLSIL.